This note documents a single T cell receptor (beta chain) sequence. What it binds is not known. These data originate in a study of shared clonotypes between healthy human individuals. Study results and caveats: Richness estimates generally favored naive over memory subsets. Sampling covered nothing but blood. Tissue TCR repertoires likely differ from those found in blood. Genetic and exposure-history diversity was limited by the few donors.

In the authors' workflow: Junction-only sequences without quality scores came from ImmunoSEQ, so filtering differed. Profiled with immunoSEQ multiplex PCR; TCRdb holds only in-frame clones, not every one. V, J and clone size reflect that table, while D and trimming were determined from the DNA. The sample lists around 550,000 clones, approximately 95% seen once, with 0.095% to 0.14% in the top ten. Only CD45RO-negative cells positively selected for CCR7 counted as naive CD8 cells, so terminally differentiated effector memory CD45RA+ cells were excluded. The V gene lost 6 bases and the J gene lost 2 bases, with 15 bases spanning the gap. Germline CDR1 is MGHDK and CDR2 is SYGVNS. This CDR3 has 15 amino acids.

This sequence originates from a woman aged 25-40 years in good health. The chain carries TRBV25-1 and TRBJ2-3; tentatively, D is TRBD2 (5 bases). The material sequenced was naive CD8+ T cells sorted from blood. CDR3 protein: CASSEERILTDTQYF. The CDR3 nucleotides are TGTGCCAGCAGCGAGGAGCGGATCCTCACAGATACGCAGTATTTT.